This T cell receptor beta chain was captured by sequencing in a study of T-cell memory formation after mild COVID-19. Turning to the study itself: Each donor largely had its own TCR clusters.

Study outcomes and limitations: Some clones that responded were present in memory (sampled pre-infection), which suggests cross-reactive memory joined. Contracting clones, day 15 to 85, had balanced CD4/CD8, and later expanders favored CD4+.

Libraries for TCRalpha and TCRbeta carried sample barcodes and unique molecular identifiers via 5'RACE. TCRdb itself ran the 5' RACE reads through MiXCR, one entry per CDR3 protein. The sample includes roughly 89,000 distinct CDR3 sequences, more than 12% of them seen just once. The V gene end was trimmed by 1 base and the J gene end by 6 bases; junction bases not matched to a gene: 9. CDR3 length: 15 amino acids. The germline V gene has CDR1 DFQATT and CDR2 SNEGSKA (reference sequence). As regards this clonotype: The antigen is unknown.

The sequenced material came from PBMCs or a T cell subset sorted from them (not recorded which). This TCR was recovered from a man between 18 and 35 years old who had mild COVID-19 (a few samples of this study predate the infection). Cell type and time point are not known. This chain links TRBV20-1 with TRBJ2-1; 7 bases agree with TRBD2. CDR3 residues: CSARAEAGLSNEQFF. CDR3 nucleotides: TGCAGTGCTAGAGCTGAAGCGGGGTTGAGCAATGAGCAGTTCTTC.